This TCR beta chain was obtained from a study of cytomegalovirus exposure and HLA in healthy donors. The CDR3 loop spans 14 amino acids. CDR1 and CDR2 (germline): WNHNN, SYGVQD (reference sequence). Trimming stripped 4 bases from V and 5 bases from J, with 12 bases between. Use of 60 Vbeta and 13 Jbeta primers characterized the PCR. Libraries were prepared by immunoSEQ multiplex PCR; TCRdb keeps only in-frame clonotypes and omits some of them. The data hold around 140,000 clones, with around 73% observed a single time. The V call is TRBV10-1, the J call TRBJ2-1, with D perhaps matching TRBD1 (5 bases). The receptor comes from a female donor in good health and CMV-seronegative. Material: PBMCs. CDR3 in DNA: TGCGCCAGCAGTGTAAGGTCAGGGAACAATGAGCAGTTCTTC. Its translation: CASSVRSGNNEQFF.